This TCR beta chain was recovered during a study of T cell clonotyping in hematopoietic cell transplantation. Overall study findings and caveats: Higher Inverse Simpson Index values in graft donor and pretransplant recipient predicted broader posttransplant TCR diversity. Pathologically expanded recipient clonotypes increased progressively from day 30 to day 180 as diversity fell. No sorting was done, leaving CD4 and CD8 contributions mixed. At the given depth, recipient repertoires were over 97% de novo clonotypes.

Concerning this clone: The antigen remains undetermined.

Clones were read by immunoSEQ multiplex PCR, and TCRdb kept only the in-frame ones, dropping some. The repertoire holds 10,000 to 15,000 clones, with 90% as singletons. This TCR was sampled from a man aged 25-45 years in good health. Some clones in this sample may be carry-over from other donors' samples. Specimen: peripheral blood mononuclear cells.

CDR3 sequence (DNA): TGTGCCAGCAGTTACTCGAACACAGGGATAGATCAGCCCCAGCATTTT. Encoded protein: CASSYSNTGIDQPQHF. The chain joins TRBV6-6 to TRBJ1-5; a weak D match, TRBD1 (6 bases). There are 16 residues in the CDR3. Trimming pared 0 bases from V and 5 bases from J, leaving 14 bases between. Per the germline V gene, CDR1 is MNHNY and CDR2 is SVGAGI (reference sequence).